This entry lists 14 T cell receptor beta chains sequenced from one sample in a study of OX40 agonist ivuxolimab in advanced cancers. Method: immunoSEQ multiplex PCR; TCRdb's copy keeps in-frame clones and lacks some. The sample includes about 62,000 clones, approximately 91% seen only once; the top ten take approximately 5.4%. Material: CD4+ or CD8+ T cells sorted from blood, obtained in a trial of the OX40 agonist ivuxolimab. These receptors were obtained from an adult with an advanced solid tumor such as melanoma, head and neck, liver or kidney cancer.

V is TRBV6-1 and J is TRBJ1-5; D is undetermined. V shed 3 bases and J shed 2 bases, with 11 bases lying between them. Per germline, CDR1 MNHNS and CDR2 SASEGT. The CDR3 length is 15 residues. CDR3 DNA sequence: TGTGCCAGCAGTGAGGGCAGTTCGGGCAATCAGCCCCAGCATTTT. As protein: CASSEGSSGNQPQHF.

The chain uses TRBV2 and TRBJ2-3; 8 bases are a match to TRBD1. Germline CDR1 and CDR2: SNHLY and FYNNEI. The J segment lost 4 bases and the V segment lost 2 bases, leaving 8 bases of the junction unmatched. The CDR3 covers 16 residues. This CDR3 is CASSERAGGRADTQYF. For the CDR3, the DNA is TGTGCCAGCAGTGAACGGGCAGGGGGCCGGGCAGATACGCAGTATTTT.

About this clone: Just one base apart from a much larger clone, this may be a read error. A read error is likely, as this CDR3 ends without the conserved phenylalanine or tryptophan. Here the CDR3 DNA reads TGTGCCAGCAGCCCCGGGGCCAGGGGTGGGGATGGCTACACCCTC. Translation: CASSPGARGGDGYTL. V is TRBV7-9 and J is TRBJ1-2, with D tentatively TRBD1 (6 bases). V was shortened by 5 bases and J by 6 bases, with 19 bases between the two germline ends. The CDR3 length is 15 residues. Germline CDR1 reads SEHNR; CDR2 reads FQNEAQ (reference sequence).

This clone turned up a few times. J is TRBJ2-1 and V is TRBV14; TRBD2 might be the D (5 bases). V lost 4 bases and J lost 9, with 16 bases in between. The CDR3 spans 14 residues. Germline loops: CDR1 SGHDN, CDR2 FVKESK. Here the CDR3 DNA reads TGTGCCAGCAGCCCTGGACTGGCTTTGGGTGAGCAGTTCTTC. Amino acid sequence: CASSPGLALGEQFF. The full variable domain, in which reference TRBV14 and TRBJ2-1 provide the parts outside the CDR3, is EAGVTQFPSHSVIEKGQTVTLRCDPISGHDNLYWYRRVMGKEIKFLLHFVKESKQDESGMPNNRFLAERTGGTYSTLKVQPAELEDSGVYFCASSPGLALGEQFFGPGTRLTVL.

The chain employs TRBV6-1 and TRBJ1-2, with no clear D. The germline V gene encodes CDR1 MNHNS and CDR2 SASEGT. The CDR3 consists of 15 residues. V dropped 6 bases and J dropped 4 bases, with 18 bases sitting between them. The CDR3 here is CASSLYEGSGYGYTF. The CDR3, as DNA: TGTGCCAGCAGCCTCTATGAAGGCAGTGGCTATGGCTACACCTTC.

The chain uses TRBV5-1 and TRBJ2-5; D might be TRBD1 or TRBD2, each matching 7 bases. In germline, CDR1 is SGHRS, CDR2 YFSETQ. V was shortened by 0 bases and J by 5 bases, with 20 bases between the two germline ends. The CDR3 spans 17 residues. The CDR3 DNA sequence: TGCGCCAGCAGCTTGGACAGGGGAGGGTTCCCCGTGGAGACCCAGTACTTC. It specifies CASSLDRGGFPVETQYF.

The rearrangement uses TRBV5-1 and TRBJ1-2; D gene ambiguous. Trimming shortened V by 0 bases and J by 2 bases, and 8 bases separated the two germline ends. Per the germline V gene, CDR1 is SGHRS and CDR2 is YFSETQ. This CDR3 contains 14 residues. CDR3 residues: CASSLGESNYGYTF. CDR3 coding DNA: TGCGCCAGCAGCTTGGGGGAATCCAACTATGGCTACACCTTC.

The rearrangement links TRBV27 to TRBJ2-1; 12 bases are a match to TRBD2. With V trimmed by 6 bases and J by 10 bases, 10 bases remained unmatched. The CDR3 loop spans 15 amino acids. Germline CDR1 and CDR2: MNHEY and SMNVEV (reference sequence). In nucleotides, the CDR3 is TGTGCCAGCAGCCCGGGACTAGCGGGCGTTCAGGAGCAGTTCTTC. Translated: CASSPGLAGVQEQFF.

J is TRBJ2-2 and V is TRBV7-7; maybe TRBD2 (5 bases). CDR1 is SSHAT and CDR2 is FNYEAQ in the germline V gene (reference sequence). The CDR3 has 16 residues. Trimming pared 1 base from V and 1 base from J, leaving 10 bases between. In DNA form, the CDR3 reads TGTGCCAGCAGCTTAGGTCTAGCAGAGAACACCGGGGAGCTGTTTTTT. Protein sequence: CASSLGLAENTGELFF.

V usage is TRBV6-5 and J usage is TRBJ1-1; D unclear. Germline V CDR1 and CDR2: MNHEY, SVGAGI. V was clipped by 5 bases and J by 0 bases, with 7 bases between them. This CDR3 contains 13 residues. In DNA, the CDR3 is TGTGCCAGCAGTAGTCAGATGAACACTGAAGCTTTCTTT. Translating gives CASSSQMNTEAFF.

The DNA for the CDR3 is TGCGCCAGCAGCTGGGGCCCCGAAGACAATCAGCCCCAGCATTTT. Its protein product is CASSWGPEDNQPQHF. The chain carries TRBV5-1 and TRBJ1-5, with a weak D call TRBD1 (5 bases). The germline gives CDR1 SGHRS, CDR2 YFSETQ. The V end was cut by 3 bases, the J end by 3 bases, with 13 bases between. The CDR3 sequence is 15 residues long.

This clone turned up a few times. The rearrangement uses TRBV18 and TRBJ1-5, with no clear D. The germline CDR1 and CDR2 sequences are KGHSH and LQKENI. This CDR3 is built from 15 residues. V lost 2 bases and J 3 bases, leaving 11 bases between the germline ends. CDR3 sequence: CASSPMAVFNQPQHF. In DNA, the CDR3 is TGTGCCAGCTCACCAATGGCGGTCTTCAATCAGCCCCAGCATTTT.

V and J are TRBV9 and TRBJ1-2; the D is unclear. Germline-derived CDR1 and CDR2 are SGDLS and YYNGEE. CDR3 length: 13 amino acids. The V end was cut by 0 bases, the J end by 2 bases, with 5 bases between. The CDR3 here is CASSVDRNYGYTF. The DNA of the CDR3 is TGTGCCAGCAGCGTAGACAGAAACTATGGCTACACCTTC. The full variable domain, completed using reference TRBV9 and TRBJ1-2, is DSGVTQTPKHLITATGQRVTLRCSPRSGDLSVYWYQQSLDQGLQFLIQYYNGEERAKGNILERFSAQQFPDLHSELNLSSLELGDSALYFCASSVDRNYGYTFGSGTRLTVV.

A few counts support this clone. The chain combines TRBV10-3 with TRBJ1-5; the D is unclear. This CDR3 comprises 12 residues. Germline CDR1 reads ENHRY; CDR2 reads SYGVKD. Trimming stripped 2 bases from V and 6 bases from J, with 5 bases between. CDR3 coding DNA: TGTGCCATCAGTGAGGGCGTTCAGCCCCAGCATTTT. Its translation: CAISEGVQPQHF.